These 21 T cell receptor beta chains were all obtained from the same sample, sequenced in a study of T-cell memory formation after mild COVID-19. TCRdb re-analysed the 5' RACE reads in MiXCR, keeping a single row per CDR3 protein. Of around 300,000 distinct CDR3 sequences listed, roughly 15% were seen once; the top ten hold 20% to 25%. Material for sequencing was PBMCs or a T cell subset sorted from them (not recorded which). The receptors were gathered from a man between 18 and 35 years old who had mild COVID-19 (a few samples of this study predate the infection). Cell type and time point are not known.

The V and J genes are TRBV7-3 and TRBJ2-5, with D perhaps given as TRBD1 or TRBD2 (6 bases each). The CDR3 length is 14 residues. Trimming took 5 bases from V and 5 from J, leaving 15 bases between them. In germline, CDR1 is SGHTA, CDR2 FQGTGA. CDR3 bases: TGTGCCAGCAGCACCCTCGGGGGCCGCGAGACCCAGTACTTC. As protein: CASSTLGGRETQYF. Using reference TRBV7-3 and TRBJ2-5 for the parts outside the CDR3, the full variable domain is GAGVSQTPSNKVTEKGKYVELRCDPISGHTALYWYRQSLGQGPEFLIYFQGTGAADDSGLPNDRFFAVRPEGSVSTLKIQRTERGDSAVYLCASSTLGGRETQYFGPGTRLLVL.

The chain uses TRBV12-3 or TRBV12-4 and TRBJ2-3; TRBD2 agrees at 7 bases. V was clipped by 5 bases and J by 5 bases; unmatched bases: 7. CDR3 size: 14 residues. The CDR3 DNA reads TGTGCCAGCAGTCCCCGGGACTATGGAGATACGCAGTATTTT. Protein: CASSPRDYGDTQYF.

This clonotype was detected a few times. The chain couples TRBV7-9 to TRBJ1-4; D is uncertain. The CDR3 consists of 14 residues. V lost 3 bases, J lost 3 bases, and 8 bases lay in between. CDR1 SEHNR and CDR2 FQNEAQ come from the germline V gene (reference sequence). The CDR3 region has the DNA TGTGCCAGCAGCTTCACTATGGCTAATGAAAAACTGTTTTTT. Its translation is CASSFTMANEKLFF.

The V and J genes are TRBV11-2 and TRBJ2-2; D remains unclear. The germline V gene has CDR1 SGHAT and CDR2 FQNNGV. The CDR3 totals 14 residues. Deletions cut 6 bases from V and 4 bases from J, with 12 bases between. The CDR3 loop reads CASRNPTGTGELFF. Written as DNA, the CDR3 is TGTGCCAGCAGGAACCCCACCGGCACCGGGGAGCTGTTTTTT.

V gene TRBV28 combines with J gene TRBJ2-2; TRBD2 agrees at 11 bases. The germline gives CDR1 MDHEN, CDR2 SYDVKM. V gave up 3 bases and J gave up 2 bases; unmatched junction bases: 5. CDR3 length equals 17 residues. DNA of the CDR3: TGTGCCAGCAGTTTGGTGACTAGCGGGGACAACACCGGGGAGCTGTTTTTT. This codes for CASSLVTSGDNTGELFF. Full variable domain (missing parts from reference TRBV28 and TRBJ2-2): DVKVTQSSRYLVKRTGEKVFLECVQDMDHENMFWYRQDPGLGLRLIYFSYDVKMKEKGDIPEGYSVSREKKERFSLILESASTNQTSMYLCASSLVTSGDNTGELFFGEGSRLTVL.

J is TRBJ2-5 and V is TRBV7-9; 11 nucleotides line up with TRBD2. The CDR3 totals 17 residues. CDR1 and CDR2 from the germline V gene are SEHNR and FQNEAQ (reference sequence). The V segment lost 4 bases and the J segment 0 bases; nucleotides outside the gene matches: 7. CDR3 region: CASSSPTTSGDQETQYF. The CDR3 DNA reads TGTGCCAGCAGCTCCCCGACGACTAGCGGGGACCAAGAGACCCAGTACTTC.

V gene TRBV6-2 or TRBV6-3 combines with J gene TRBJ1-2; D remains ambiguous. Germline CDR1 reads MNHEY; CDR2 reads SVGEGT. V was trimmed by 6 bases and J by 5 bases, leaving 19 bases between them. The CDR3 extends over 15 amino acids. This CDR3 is CASRRLRGRVYGYTF. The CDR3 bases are TGTGCCAGCAGGCGCCTTCGGGGAAGAGTATATGGCTACACCTTC.

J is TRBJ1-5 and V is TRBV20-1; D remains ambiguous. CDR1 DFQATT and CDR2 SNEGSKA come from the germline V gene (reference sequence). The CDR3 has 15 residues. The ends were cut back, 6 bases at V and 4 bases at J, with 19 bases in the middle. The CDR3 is CSAKAGYSENQPQHF. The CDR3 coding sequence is TGCAGTGCCAAAGCGGGGTACTCGGAGAATCAGCCCCAGCATTTT.

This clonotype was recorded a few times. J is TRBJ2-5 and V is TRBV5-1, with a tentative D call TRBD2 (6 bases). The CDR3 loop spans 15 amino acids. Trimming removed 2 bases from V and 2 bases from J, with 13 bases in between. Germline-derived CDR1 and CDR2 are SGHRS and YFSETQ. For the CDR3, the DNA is TGCGCCAGCAGCTTAGATGGCGGGGTACAAGAGACCCAGTACTTC. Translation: CASSLDGGVQETQYF. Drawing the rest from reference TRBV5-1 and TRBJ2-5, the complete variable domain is KAGVTQTPRYLIKTRGQQVTLSCSPISGHRSVSWYQQTPGQGLQFLFEYFSETQRNKGNFPGRFSGRQFSNSRSEMNVSTLELGDSALYLCASSLDGGVQETQYFGPGTRLLVL.

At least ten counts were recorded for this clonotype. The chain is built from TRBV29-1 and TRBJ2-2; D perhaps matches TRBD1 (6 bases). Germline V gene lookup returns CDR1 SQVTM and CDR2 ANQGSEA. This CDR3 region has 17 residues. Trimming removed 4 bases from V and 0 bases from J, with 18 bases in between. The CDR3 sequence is CSVAAIGQSANTGELFF. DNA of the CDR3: TGCAGCGTTGCGGCTATTGGACAGTCCGCGAACACCGGGGAGCTGTTTTTT.

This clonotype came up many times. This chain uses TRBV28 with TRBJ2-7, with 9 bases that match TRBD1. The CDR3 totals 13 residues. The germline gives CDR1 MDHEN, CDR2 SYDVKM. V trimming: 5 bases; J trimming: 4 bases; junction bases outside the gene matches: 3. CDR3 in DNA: TGTGCCAGCAGTGGGGACAGGGTGTACGAGCAGTACGTC. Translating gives CASSGDRVYEQYV.

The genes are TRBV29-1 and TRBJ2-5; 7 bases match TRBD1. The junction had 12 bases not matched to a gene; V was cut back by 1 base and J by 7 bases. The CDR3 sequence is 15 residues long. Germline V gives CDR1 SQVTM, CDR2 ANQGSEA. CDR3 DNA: TGCAGCGTTGAAGTCGGGACAGACAATGCGGGGACCCAGTACTTC. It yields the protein CSVEVGTDNAGTQYF.

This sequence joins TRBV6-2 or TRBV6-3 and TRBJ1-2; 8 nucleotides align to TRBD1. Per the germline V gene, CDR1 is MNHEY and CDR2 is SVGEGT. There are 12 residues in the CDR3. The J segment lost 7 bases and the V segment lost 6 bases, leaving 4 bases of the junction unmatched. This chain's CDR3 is CASRGQEAGYTF. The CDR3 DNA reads TGTGCCAGCAGGGGACAGGAGGCTGGCTACACCTTC.

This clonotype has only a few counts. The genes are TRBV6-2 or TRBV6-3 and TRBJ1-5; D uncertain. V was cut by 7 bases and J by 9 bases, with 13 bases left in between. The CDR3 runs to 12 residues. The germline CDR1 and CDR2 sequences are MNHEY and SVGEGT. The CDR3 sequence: CASTSREGPQHF. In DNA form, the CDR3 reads TGTGCCAGCACATCCCGGGAGGGGCCCCAGCATTTT.

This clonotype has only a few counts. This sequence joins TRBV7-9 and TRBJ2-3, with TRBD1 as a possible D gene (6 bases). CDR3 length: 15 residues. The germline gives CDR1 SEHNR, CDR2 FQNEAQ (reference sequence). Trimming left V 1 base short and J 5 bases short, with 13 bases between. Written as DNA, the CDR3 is TGTGCCAGCAGCTTAGTGACTCTACAGGGAGATACGCAGTATTTT. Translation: CASSLVTLQGDTQYF.

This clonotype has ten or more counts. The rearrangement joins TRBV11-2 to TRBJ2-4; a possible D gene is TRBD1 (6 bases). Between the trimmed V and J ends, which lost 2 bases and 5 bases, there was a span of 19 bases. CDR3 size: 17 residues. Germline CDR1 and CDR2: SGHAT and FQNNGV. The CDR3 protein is CASSLSPVGAQENIQYF. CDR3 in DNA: TGTGCCAGCAGCTTATCCCCTGTGGGGGCGCAGGAAAACATTCAGTACTTC.

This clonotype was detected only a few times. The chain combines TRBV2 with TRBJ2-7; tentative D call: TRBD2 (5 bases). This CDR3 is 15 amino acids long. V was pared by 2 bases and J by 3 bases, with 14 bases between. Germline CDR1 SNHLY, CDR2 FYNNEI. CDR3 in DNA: TGTGCCAGCAGTGAATTCGCGGCTAGCAACTACGAGCAGTACTTC. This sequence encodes CASSEFAASNYEQYF.

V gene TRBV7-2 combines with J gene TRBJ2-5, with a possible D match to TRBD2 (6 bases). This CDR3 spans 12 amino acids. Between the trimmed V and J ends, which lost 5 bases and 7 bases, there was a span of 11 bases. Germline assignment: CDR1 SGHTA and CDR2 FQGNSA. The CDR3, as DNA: TGTGCCAGCAGCATACCGGAGGGGACCCAGTACTTC. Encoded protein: CASSIPEGTQYF.

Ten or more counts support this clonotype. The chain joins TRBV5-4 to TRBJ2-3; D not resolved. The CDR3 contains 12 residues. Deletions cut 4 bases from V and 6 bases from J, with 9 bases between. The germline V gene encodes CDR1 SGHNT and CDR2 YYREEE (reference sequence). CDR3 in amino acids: CASSPTGDTQYF. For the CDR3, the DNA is TGTGCCAGCAGCCCCACCGGGGATACGCAGTATTTT.

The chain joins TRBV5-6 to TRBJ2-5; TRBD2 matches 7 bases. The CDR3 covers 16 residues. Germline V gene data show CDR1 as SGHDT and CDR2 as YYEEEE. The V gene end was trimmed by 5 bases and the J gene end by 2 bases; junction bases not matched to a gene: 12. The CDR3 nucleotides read TGTGCCAGCAGACCTTGGGAGGCTAGCGGACAAGAGACCCAGTACTTC. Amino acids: CASRPWEASGQETQYF.

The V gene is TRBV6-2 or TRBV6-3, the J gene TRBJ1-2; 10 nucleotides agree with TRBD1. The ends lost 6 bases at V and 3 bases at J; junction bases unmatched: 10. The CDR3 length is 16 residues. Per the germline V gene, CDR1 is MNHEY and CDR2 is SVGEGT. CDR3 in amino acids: CASSIHRDRGDYGYTF. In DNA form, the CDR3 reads TGTGCCAGCAGCATACACCGGGACAGGGGAGACTATGGCTACACCTTC.